A single sample is the source of the 10 T cell receptor beta chains below, sequenced in a study of blood T cell repertoires in COVID-19. The protocol was immunoSEQ multiplex PCR, while the TCRdb copy is restricted to in-frame clones and leaves out a portion. Found here are around 230,000 clones, just under 90% of them singletons; the top ten hold around 4.2%. Sequenced: PBMCs or T cells enriched from blood (not recorded which). Receptors originate from a woman under 40 with acute COVID-19.

This rearrangement joins TRBV7-8 to TRBJ1-5; TRBD1 matches 12 bases. CDR3 length: 15 residues. The germline V gene has CDR1 SGHVS and CDR2 FQNEAQ. V trimming: 4 bases; J trimming: 6 bases; junction bases outside the gene matches: 4. The CDR3 spells CASSWDRGQGQPQHF. The CDR3 DNA is TGTGCCAGCAGCTGGGACAGGGGGCAGGGTCAGCCCCAGCATTTT. The entire variable domain, with the rest obtained from reference TRBV7-8 and TRBJ1-5, is as follows: GAGVSQSPRYKVAKRGQDVALRCDPISGHVSLFWYQQALGQGPEFLTYFQNEAQLDKSGLPSDRFFAERPEGSVSTLKIQRTQQEDSAVYLCASSWDRGQGQPQHFGDGTRLSIL.

This chain joins TRBV9 and TRBJ2-3; 7 bases agree with TRBD2. The CDR3 is 13 residues long. Germline trimming cut 8 bases from V and 1 base from J; bases unmatched to any gene: 4. Looked up from germline, CDR1 is SGDLS and CDR2 is YYNGEE. CDR3: CASTSVGTDTQYF. The CDR3, as DNA: TGTGCCAGTACTAGCGTAGGCACAGATACGCAGTATTTT.

This chain uses TRBV29-1 with TRBJ2-7, with 7 bases identical to TRBD2. Germline-derived CDR1 and CDR2 are SQVTM and ANQGSEA. The CDR3 totals 13 residues. With V trimmed by 6 bases and J by 3 bases, 8 bases remained unmatched. CDR3 in DNA: TGCAGCGTACAGCGGGGAGGGATCTACGAGCAGTACTTC. This codes for CSVQRGGIYEQYF.

V and J are TRBV9 and TRBJ2-1; 10 bases align to TRBD2. V was pared by 0 bases and J by 6 bases, with 6 bases of the junction left unmatched. From germline, CDR1 is SGDLS and CDR2 YYNGEE. This CDR3 region has 16 residues. The CDR3 sequence: CASSVAGTSASNEQFF. In DNA form, the CDR3 reads TGTGCCAGCAGCGTAGCCGGGACTAGCGCATCCAATGAGCAGTTCTTC.

V and J are TRBV28 and TRBJ1-4; D may be TRBD1 (5 bases). CDR3 length: 13 amino acids. CDR1 and CDR2 (germline): MDHEN, SYDVKM. V lost 10 bases to trimming and J lost 7 bases, with 16 bases between them. The CDR3 DNA follows: TGTGCCACCCGCCAGACAGTGACTGAAAAACTGTTTTTT. Its protein product is CATRQTVTEKLFF.

The chain uses TRBV7-6 and TRBJ2-5; 7 positions match TRBD2. CDR3 length: 16 residues. Looked up from germline, CDR1 is SGHVS and CDR2 is FNYEAQ. Losses at the gene ends were 0 bases for V and 1 base for J; bases not matched to a gene: 5. CDR3 protein: CASSLAPSGVQETQYF. The CDR3 DNA reads TGTGCCAGCAGCTTAGCTCCCAGCGGGGTCCAAGAGACCCAGTACTTC.

This clone has just a few counts. This rearrangement joins TRBV29-1 to TRBJ2-3; a weak D match, TRBD1 (6 bases). The CDR3 has 13 amino acids. The germline V gene encodes CDR1 SQVTM and CDR2 ANQGSEA. V was trimmed by 6 bases and J by 4 bases, leaving 14 bases between them. CDR3 bases: TGCAGCGTCGACACCGAGGGGGCAGATACGCAGTATTTT. Protein sequence: CSVDTEGADTQYF.

V and J are TRBV11-2 and TRBJ2-5; TRBD2 aligns across 11 bases. With V trimmed by 1 base and J by 5 bases, 12 bases remained unmatched. Looked up from germline, CDR1 is SGHAT and CDR2 is FQNNGV. The CDR3 length is 18 residues. The CDR3: CASSLGATSGVMVETQYF. Here the CDR3 DNA reads TGTGCCAGCAGCTTAGGCGCGACTAGCGGGGTGATGGTGGAGACCCAGTACTTC.

The V gene is TRBV5-1, the J gene TRBJ1-4; D remains unclear. V lost 3 bases, J lost 11 bases, and 14 bases lay in between. Looked up from germline, CDR1 is SGHRS and CDR2 is YFSETQ. CDR3 length equals 13 residues. CDR3 nucleotide sequence: TGCGCCAGCAGCTCGCACAGCGGGGAGAAACTGTTTTTT. As protein: CASSSHSGEKLFF.

V and J are TRBV11-2 and TRBJ1-2; 8 bases align to TRBD1. The CDR3 totals 15 residues. The V gene's germline CDR1 is SGHAT and CDR2 FQNNGV. Trimming at V came to 4 bases and at J to 5 bases, leaving 9 bases not matched to a gene. The chain's CDR3 is CASSSLDRGIYGYTF. For the CDR3, the DNA is TGTGCCAGCAGCTCCTTAGACAGGGGAATTTATGGCTACACCTTC.